These 7 T cell receptor beta chains originate from one sample sequenced in a study of cytomegalovirus exposure and HLA in healthy donors. This PCR relied on a set of 60 Vbeta primers and 13 Jbeta primers. The protocol was immunoSEQ multiplex PCR, while the TCRdb copy is restricted to in-frame clones and leaves out a portion. The table records 90,000 or so clones, about three quarters of them present only once. Input material: PBMCs. The receptor set was obtained from a woman in her forties or fifties in good health and CMV-seropositive.

The chain is built from TRBV11-2 and TRBJ2-3; D not resolved. This CDR3 region has 14 residues. Per germline, CDR1 SGHAT and CDR2 FQNNGV. Trimming left V 5 bases short and J 2 bases short, with 11 bases between. CDR3 protein: CASSHSPHTDTQYF. CDR3 DNA: TGTGCCAGCAGCCACAGCCCCCACACAGATACGCAGTATTTT.

This clone was seen more than once but under ten times. The chain combines TRBV21-1 with TRBJ2-1; the D segment call TRBD2 is taken from the table without a DNA check. TRBV21-1 is annotated as a pseudogene. This CDR3 region has 17 residues. The chain's CDR3 is CASSKVPGTSGFNEQFF. The CDR3 coding sequence is TGTGCCAGCAGCAAAGTCCCCGGGACTAGCGGGTTCAATGAGCAGTTCTTC.

The chain combines TRBV18 with TRBJ1-1; 10 bases map to TRBD1. Germline trimming cut 2 bases from V and 10 bases from J; bases unmatched to any gene: 16. The CDR3 is made up of 17 amino acids. Germline CDR1 is KGHSH and CDR2 is LQKENI. The CDR3 spells CASSPSTRQGAREGAFF. In DNA, the CDR3 is TGTGCCAGCTCACCAAGCACGCGACAGGGGGCGAGGGAAGGAGCTTTCTTT.

This sequence joins TRBV7-2 and TRBJ1-2; D gene unclear. CDR3 length: 14 residues. The V gene's germline CDR1 is SGHTA and CDR2 FQGNSA. V was trimmed by 1 base and J by 4 bases, leaving 10 bases between them. CDR3 coding DNA: TGTGCCAGCAGCTTAGTAGGAGAGGGCTATGGCTACACCTTC. It is translated as CASSLVGEGYGYTF.

CDR3 residues: CASSSLTGVYEQYF. In nucleotides, the CDR3 is TGTGCCAGCAGTTCTCTGACAGGAGTCTACGAGCAGTACTTC. The J gene is TRBJ2-7, the V gene TRBV6-5; D possibly corresponds to TRBD1 (6 bases). V lost 4 bases and J lost 3, with 13 bases in between. The germline V gene encodes CDR1 MNHEY and CDR2 SVGAGI. The CDR3 is made up of 14 amino acids.

The rearrangement joins TRBV10-1 to TRBJ2-5; 11 bases align to TRBD1. Germline V gene lookup returns CDR1 WNHNN and CDR2 SYGVQD (reference sequence). This CDR3 comprises 15 residues. V shed 4 bases and J 5 bases; nucleotides not matched to a gene: 6. The CDR3 protein is CASSAGQGAGETQYF. The CDR3 nucleotides read TGCGCCAGCAGTGCAGGACAGGGGGCTGGTGAGACCCAGTACTTC.

The V call is TRBV28, the J call TRBJ1-5; TRBD1 agrees at 11 bases. Unmatched junction bases numbered 12, after V lost 6 bases and J lost 11 bases. The CDR3 extends over 15 amino acids. Per the germline V gene, CDR1 is MDHEN and CDR2 is SYDVKM. CDR3 nucleotide sequence: TGTGCCAGCAGCTTGGACAGGGGGCCCTTGGGAGCCCAGCATTTT. It specifies CASSLDRGPLGAQHF.